This T cell receptor (beta chain) derives from a study of shared clonotypes between healthy human individuals. Using immunoSEQ multiplex PCR, the repertoire was profiled, and TCRdb retains in-frame clones only, with some absent. Among over 2 million clones listed, around 92% were seen once. Germline lookup yields CDR1 LNHDA and CDR2 SQIVND (reference sequence). The trim removed 5 bases at V and 0 bases at J, leaving 7 bases unmatched. This CDR3 is 16 amino acids long. The sample taken for sequencing was naive CD4+ T cells from PBMCs. Subset described: CD45RA+ positively selected. The V and J genes are TRBV19 and TRBJ2-1; 7 bases match TRBD2. The source is a young man in good health. Some clones in this sample may be carry-over from other donors' samples. The chain's CDR3 is CASSFDGGSSYNEQFF. The DNA for the CDR3 is TGTGCCAGTAGTTTCGACGGGGGGAGCTCCTACAATGAGCAGTTCTTC.